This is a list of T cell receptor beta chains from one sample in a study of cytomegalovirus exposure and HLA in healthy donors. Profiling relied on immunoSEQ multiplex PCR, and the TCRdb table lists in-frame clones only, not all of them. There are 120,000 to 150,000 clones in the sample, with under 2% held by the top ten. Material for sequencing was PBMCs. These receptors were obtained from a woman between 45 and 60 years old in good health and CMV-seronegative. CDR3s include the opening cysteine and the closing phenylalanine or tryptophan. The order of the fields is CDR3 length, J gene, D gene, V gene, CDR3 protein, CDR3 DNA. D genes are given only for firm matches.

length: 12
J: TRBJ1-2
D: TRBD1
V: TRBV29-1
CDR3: CSVASGGYGYTF
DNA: TGCAGCGTTGCTTCAGGGGGGTATGGCTACACCTTC

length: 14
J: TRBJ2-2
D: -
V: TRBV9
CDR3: CASSVADQSGELFF
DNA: TGTGCCAGCAGCGTAGCTGATCAGTCCGGGGAGCTGTTTTTT

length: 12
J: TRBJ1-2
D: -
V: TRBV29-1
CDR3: CSAAQGTYGYTF
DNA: TGCAGCGCCGCCCAGGGGACCTATGGCTACACCTTC

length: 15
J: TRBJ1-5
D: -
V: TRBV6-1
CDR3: CASSGGTTLATSQHF
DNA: TGTGCCAGCAGTGGAGGGACTACACTCGCCACGTCCCAGCATTTT

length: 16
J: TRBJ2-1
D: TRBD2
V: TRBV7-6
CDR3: CASSSTSGWFYNEQFF
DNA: TGTGCCAGCAGCTCCACTAGCGGGTGGTTCTACAATGAGCAGTTCTTC

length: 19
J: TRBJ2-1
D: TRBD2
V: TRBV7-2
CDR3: CASSSRGGASGNLYNEQFF
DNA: TGTGCCAGCAGCTCTAGGGGGGGGGCTAGCGGGAACCTCTACAATGAGCAGTTCTTC

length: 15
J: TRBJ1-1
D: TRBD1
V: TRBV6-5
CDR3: CASSYLRQGDTEAFF
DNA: TGTGCCAGCAGTTACCTTCGACAGGGGGACACTGAAGCTTTCTTT

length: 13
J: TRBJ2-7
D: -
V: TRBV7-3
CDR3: CASSLNRGYEQYF
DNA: TGTGCCAGCAGCTTAAATCGCGGGTACGAGCAGTACTTC

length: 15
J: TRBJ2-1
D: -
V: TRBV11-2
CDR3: CASSLDPSSYNEQFF
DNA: TGTGCCAGCAGCTTAGATCCGAGCTCCTACAATGAGCAGTTCTTC

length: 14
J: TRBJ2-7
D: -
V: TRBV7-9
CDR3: CASSFGLGSYEQYF
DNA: TGTGCCAGCAGCTTCGGACTGGGCTCCTACGAGCAGTACTTC

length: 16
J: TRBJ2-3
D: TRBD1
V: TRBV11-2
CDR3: CASSFRGQGYTDTQYF
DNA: TGTGCCAGCAGCTTTAGGGGACAGGGGTACACAGATACGCAGTATTTT

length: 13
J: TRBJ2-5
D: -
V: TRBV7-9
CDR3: CASSLSGAETQYF
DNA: TGTGCCAGCAGCTTGTCAGGGGCAGAGACCCAGTACTTC

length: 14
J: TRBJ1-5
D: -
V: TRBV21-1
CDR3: CASSKNRGNQPQHF
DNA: TGTGCCAGCAGCAAGAACAGGGGCAATCAGCCCCAGCATTTT

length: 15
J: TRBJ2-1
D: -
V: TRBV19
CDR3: CASREGSWPYNEQFF
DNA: TGTGCCAGTAGAGAGGGCTCTTGGCCGTACAATGAGCAGTTCTTC

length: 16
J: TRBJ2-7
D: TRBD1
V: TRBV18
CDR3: CASSVGQDQTLYEQYF
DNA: TGTGCCAGCTCAGTGGGACAGGACCAAACCCTCTACGAGCAGTACTTC

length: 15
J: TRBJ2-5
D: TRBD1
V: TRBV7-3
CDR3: CASSSRGTGGDTQYF
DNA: TGTGCCAGCAGCTCAAGGGGGACAGGGGGCGATACCCAGTACTTC

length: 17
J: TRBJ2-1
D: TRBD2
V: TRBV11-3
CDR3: CASSSPALAGGPDEQFF
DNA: TGTGCCAGCAGCTCCCCTGCCCTGGCGGGGGGGCCTGATGAGCAGTTCTTC

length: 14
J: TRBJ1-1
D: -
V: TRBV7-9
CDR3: CASSGRLLNTEAFF
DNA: TGTGCCAGCAGCGGGAGACTTTTGAACACTGAAGCTTTCTTT

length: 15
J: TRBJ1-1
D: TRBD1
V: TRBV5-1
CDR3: CASSPLQGGGTEAFF
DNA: TGCGCCAGCAGCCCTTTACAGGGGGGAGGCACTGAAGCTTTCTTT

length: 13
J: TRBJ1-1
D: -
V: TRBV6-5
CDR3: CASSSGGNTEAFF
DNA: TGTGCCAGCAGCAGCGGGGGAAACACTGAAGCTTTCTTT

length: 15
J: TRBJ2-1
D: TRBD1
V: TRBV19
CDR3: CASSPGTGRLNEQFF
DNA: TGTGCCAGTAGTCCAGGGACAGGGCGGCTAAATGAGCAGTTCTTC

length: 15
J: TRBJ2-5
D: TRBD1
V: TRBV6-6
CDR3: CASSRTGEGKETQYF
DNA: TGTGCCAGCAGCAGGACAGGGGAGGGAAAAGAGACCCAGTACTTC

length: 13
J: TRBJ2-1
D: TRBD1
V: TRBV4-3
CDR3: CASSRTGYNEQFF
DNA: TGCGCCAGCAGCCGGACAGGTTACAATGAGCAGTTCTTC

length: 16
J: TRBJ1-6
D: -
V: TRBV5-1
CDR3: CASSLVGGGYNSPLHF
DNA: TGCGCCAGCAGCTTGGTGGGGGGGGGCTATAATTCACCCCTCCACTTT

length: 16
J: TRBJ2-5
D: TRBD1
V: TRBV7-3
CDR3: CASSLFPAGGLETQYF
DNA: TGTGCCAGCAGCTTATTTCCGGCAGGGGGCCTTGAGACCCAGTACTTC

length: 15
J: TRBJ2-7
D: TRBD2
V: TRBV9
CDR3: CASSAGLATLYEQYF
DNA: TGTGCCAGCAGCGCCGGACTAGCCACACTCTACGAGCAGTACTTC

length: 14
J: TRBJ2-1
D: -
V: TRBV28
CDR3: CASMVRQNNNEQFF
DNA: TGTGCCAGCATGGTACGACAGAATAACAATGAGCAGTTCTTC

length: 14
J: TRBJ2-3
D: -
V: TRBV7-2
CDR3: CASSLASTTLTQYF
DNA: TGTGCCAGCAGCTTAGCGAGCACTACGCTAACGCAGTATTTT

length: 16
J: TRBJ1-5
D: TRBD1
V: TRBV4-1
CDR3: CASSQADRVTHQPQHF
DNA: TGCGCCAGCAGCCAAGCAGACAGGGTTACTCATCAGCCCCAGCATTTT

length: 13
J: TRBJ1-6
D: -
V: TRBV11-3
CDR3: CASSLTVDSPLHF
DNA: TGTGCCAGCAGCTTGACAGTTGATTCACCCCTCCACTTT

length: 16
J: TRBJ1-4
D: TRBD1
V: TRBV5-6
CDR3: CASSLLGDRENEKLFF
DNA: TGTGCCAGCAGCTTACTCGGGGACAGGGAGAATGAAAAACTGTTTTTT

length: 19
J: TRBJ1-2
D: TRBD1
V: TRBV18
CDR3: CASSRPLKGDRGRKNGYTF
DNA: TGTGCCAGCTCACGGCCTTTGAAGGGGGACAGGGGGCGAAAAAATGGCTACACCTTC

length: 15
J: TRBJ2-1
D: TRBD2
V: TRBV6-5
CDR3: CASSLVLAEYNEQFF
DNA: TGTGCCAGCAGCCTAGTCCTAGCGGAGTACAATGAGCAGTTCTTC

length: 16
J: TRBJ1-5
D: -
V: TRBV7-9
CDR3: CASSLGGVGSNQPQHF
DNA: TGTGCCAGCAGCTTAGGAGGCGTTGGTAGCAATCAGCCCCAGCATTTT

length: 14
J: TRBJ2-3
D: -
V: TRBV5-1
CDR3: CASSLEWGSDTQYF
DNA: TGCGCCAGCAGCTTGGAATGGGGCTCAGATACGCAGTATTTT

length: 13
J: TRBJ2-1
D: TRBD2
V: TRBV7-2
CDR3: CASSSSREDEQFF
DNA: TGTGCCAGCAGCTCTTCGCGGGAGGATGAGCAGTTCTTC

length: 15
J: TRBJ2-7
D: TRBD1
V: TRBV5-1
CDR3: CASSLEGTGPYEQYF
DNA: TGCGCCAGCAGCTTGGAAGGGACAGGGCCCTACGAGCAGTACTTC